This T cell receptor beta chain was retrieved from a study of regulatory T cells in long-lasting Graves disease. To make TCR beta libraries, researchers used iRepertoire HTBI primers and Arm-PCR of CDR3 regions. Using its own MiXCR run on the multiplex PCR reads, TCRdb lists one record per CDR3 protein. The sample lists roughly 560,000 distinct CDR3 sequences, approximately 12% seen once, with 7.5% to 9% in the top ten. The germline V gene encodes CDR1 MNHEY and CDR2 SMNVEV (reference sequence). The CDR3 length is 15 residues. Deletions cut 2 bases from V and 8 bases from J, with 15 bases between. Time point specified: newly diagnosed GD, antithyroid drugs for less than 3 months. PBMC-derived RNA was used for the TCR library. Tubes containing EDTA received 7 to 10 milliliters of drawn peripheral blood. This clonotype was detected many times. These data were likewise used in another study, on T cells in Graves' hyperthyroidism and ophthalmopathy. From that paper: Model output signaled ophthalmopathy a median 6.5 months ahead of onset.

The TCR originated in a woman under 40 with Graves disease. Sequencing used peripheral blood mononuclear cells (PBMCs), obtained at new diagnosis, from a patient treated with antithyroid drugs. The chain couples TRBV27 to TRBJ2-2, with D perhaps TRBD1 or TRBD2 (5 bases each). Here the CDR3 reads CASSLKGSGRGELFF. The CDR3 coding sequence is TGTGCCAGCAGTTTAAAAGGTTCAGGGAGAGGGGAGCTGTTTTTT.